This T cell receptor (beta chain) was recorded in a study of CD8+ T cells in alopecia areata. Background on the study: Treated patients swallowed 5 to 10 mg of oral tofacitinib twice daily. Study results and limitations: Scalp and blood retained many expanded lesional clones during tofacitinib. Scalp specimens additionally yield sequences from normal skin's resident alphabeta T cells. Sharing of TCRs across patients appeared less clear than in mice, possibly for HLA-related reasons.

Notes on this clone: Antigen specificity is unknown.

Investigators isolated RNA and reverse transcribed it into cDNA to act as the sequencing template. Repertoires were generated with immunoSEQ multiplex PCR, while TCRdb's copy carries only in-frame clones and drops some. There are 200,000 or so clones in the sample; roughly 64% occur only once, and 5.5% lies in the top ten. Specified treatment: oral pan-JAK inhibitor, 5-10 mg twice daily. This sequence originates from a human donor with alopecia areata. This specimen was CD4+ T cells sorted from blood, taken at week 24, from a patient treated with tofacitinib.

The CDR3 here is CASSTQGYATNEKLFF. For the CDR3, the DNA is TGTGCCAGCAGCACCCAGGGTTACGCAACTAATGAAAAACTGTTTTTT. This rearrangement joins TRBV9 to TRBJ1-4; D is perhaps TRBD1 (5 bases). The germline V gene encodes CDR1 SGDLS and CDR2 YYNGEE. There are 16 residues in the CDR3. V was trimmed by 4 bases and J by 0 bases, leaving 13 bases between them.